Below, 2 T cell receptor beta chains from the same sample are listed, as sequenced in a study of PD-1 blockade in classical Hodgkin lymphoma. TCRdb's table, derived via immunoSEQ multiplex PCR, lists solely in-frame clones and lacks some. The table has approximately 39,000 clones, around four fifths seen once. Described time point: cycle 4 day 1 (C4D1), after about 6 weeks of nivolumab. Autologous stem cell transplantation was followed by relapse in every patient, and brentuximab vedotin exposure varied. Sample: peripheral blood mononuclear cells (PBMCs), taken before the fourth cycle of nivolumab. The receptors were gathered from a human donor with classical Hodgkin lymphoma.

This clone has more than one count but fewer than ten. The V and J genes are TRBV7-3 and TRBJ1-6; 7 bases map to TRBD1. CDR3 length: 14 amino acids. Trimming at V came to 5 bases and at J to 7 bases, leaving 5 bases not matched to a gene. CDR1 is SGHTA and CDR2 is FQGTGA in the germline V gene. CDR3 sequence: CASSMTGPNSPLHF. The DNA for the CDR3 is TGTGCCAGCAGCATGACAGGGCCGAATTCACCCCTCCACTTT.

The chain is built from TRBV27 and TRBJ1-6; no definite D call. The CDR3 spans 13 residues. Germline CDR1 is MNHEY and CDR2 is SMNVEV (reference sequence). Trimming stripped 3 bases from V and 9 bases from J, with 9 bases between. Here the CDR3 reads CASSFRATSPLHF. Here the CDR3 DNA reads TGTGCCAGCAGTTTTAGGGCCACTTCACCCCTCCACTTT.